This T cell receptor (beta chain) was found in a study of T cell repertoires in cytomegalovirus infection (dated by TCRdb to between 2018 and 2020). Study-wide context: Alongside well-studied HLA-B-restricted epitopes, the peptide stimulations were aimed at recently identified HLA-C-restricted CMV epitopes, whose presentation resists viral immunomodulation. Because public TCR beta signatures pointed to carriage of CMV infection together with the matching HLA type, the HLA type of each donor mattered for the analysis.

This sample was sequenced with an Illumina HiSeq 1500. TCRdb ran its own pipeline on the public reads, namely fastp trimming at Q25 and MiXCR clone calling, and kept in-frame beta chains. Rows with a matching CDR3 protein are joined into one entry that keeps the most common DNA and genes. The sample data list just under 500,000 distinct CDR3 sequences, and more than 30% of these were observed just once. The biggest ten clones account for about a sixth of the sample. V is pared back by 4 bases and J by 1 base, with 7 bases lying between the germline termini. Taken from cysteine to phenylalanine, the CDR3 has 13 residues. Only CDR3 DNA remains: 39 bases, in frame from the first base. Based on the germline V gene, the CDR1 and CDR2 sequences are LGHNA and YNFKEQ. This clonotype was counted at least ten times. This clone's antigen is unknown. Base quality data are lacking; no much larger clone is found one base away.

Read against the paper, the sample's treatment or condition label means: in vitro stimulation with specific CMV peptide epitopes to enrich CMV-specific T cells. The research as a whole found: The ex vivo response was dominated by HLA-C-restricted CMV-specific TCR beta clonotypes, and the single most frequent clonotype in two of eight donors was supplied by these HLA-C-restricted clonotypes. In both this cohort and an independent roughly 400-donor cohort, the cumulative frequency of public TCR beta family members distinguished carriers of CMV infection plus the relevant HLA type.

The TCR comes from a human donor in good health (CMV status not recorded). Some clones in this sample may be carry-over from other donors' samples. The sequencing used cultured PBMCs, collected from culture after CMV antigen stimulation. The chain employs TRBV4-2 and TRBJ1-2; the D gene assignment is ambiguous. This receptor carries the CDR3 CASSLGSNYGYTF. The DNA sequence is TGTGCCAGCAGCCTGGGCAGTAACTATGGCTACACCTTC.